The TCR beta chain described here comes from a study of technical replicates of blood from several donors. The germline V gene encodes CDR1 SGHNT and CDR2 YENEEA. Trimming shortened V by 2 bases and J by 6 bases, and 12 bases separated the two germline ends. This CDR3 is 14 amino acids long. The method was immunoSEQ multiplex PCR; TCRdb's version includes in-frame clones alone and lacks a portion of them. The repertoire has 75,000 to 100,000 clones, about 94% of them found once; the top ten carry about 0.25%. The V gene is TRBV11-3, the J gene TRBJ2-3, with D uncertain. Sequences were obtained from T cells isolated from PBMCs. The origin of this receptor is a human donor in good health. The CDR3 here is CASSLPVQRDTQYF. The CDR3 bases are TGTGCCAGCAGCTTACCCGTCCAACGGGATACGCAGTATTTT.